This TCR beta chain was recorded in a study of sequential checkpoint blockade in melanoma. Across the whole study: Randomization was 1:1 between first-line nivolumab→ipilimumab and ipilimumab→nivolumab. Maintenance nivolumab came after either treatment sequence.

Treatment indicated: randomized to nivolumab then ipilimumab (arm A) or the reverse (arm B). None of the patients previously received DNA-damaging chemotherapy. PBMC sorting kept live CD3+CD8+ cells without CD19 or CD56. Germline V gene data show CDR1 as MGHDK and CDR2 as SYGVNS. V gave up 4 bases and J gave up 7 bases; unmatched junction bases: 15. The CDR3 is 17 residues long. The repertoire was sequenced with immunoSEQ multiplex PCR; TCRdb's copy has only in-frame clones and lacks some. The sample consists of 4,500 or so clones, 50% to 60% of them appearing once. Sequencing was performed on CD8+ T cells sorted from blood (inferred from file names), taken from a patient given nivolumab and ipilimumab in sequence. This chain links TRBV25-1 with TRBJ2-2; 7 bases align to TRBD2. This sequence originates from a human donor with melanoma. The CDR3 is CASSGLSGPGRVGELFF. DNA of the CDR3: TGTGCCAGCAGTGGTCTTAGCGGGCCGGGGAGGGTCGGGGAGCTGTTTTTT. The full variable domain, in which reference TRBV25-1 and TRBJ2-2 provide the parts outside the CDR3, is EADIYQTPRYLVIGTGKKITLECSQTMGHDKMYWYQQDPGMELHLIHYSYGVNSTEKGDLSSESTVSRIRTEHFPLTLESARPSHTSQYLCASSGLSGPGRVGELFFGEGSRLTVL.